This TCR beta chain was found in a study of T cell responses to AZD1222 COVID-19 vaccine (dated by TCRdb to the early 2020s). About the full investigation: Because spike-specific TCR depth and breadth did not differ between the two schedules, AZD1222 recipients who got a second dose at roughly 4 weeks were pooled with those who got a second dose at roughly 12 weeks. Enrollment into the trials was organized by age into subgroups of 18-55, 56-69 and 70-plus years, and those subgroups contained roughly 150, 30 and 60 TCR-sequenced participants, respectively. A total of about 240 trial participants underwent TCR sequencing, of whom some 210 received two doses of AZD1222 and some 26 received two doses of the MenACWY control vaccine.

In the case of this clone: It lacks a known antigen. Nothing much larger sits one base from this clone, and base qualities are not available.

What the time point label conveys for this sample: baseline before first vaccination. Vaccinee samples were obtained from the UK trials COV001 and COV002, which included a single-blind randomized controlled phase 2/3 trial of AZD1222 (ChAdOx1 nCoV-19) in healthy adults. Trial participant PBMC samples were collected at day 0 and day 28 after the second dose for TCRbeta chain sequencing. Measured from the cysteine to the phenylalanine, the CDR3 is 14 residues long. The entry retains the CDR3 DNA only, 42 bases that are in frame from base 1. V loses 4 bases, J loses 4 bases, and the germline ends lie 16 bases apart. Sequences SQVTM (CDR1) and ANQGSEA (CDR2) are obtained from the germline V gene. The CDR3 regions of human TCRbeta chains were analyzed by immunosequencing. Turning to the authors' computational methods: Repertoire TCRs were checked for matches against a reference library of SARS-CoV-2-specific TCRs that had been generated using the MIRA antigen-specificity platform. Breadth was defined as the fraction of unique TCRs that were SARS-CoV-2-associated. Depth was defined as the fraction of total T cells that were SARS-CoV-2-associated. Using the MIRA data, each spike-specific TCR was assigned both to the spike region to which the TCR was reactive and to a CD4 or CD8 class. Log10-transformed breadth and depth values were compared by one-way ANOVA with Sidak's multiple comparisons tests. TCRdb took over this immuneACCESS table, retaining in-frame rearrangements with V and J assigned. Such tables are incomplete; in checked studies, under half of the missing clones stem from an unresolved V gene, and the remainder is unexplained. The V and J calls and clone size come from that table; D and trimming were worked out from the DNA. The sample table records some 80,000 clones; over 80% of these occur just once. Around 6% of the sample is taken by the ten largest.

The full study reports these points: Conclusions about previously exposed vaccinees were limited because only a handful of AZD1222 recipients were SARS-CoV-2 seropositive at baseline. In the small 56-69-year group, the increase in depth fell short of significance, most likely because of low power. Spike-specific TCR breadth and depth rose significantly after two AZD1222 doses compared with day 0 and with MenACWY recipients. Because no day 14 peak-response samples were available, the repertoires could be characterized only after the peak T cell response. Vaccine-associated CD4 TCRs spanned the whole spike protein, with dominant responses in regions 160-218 and 743-854. Epitopes outside the regions mutated in the B.1.351 and B.1.1.7 variants were reportedly recognized by nearly half of the unique spike-specific TCRs. Participants were mostly white British, with more females than males. The authors suggested clonal diversity may have been underestimated.

The sequence derives from an adult in good health. The V and J genes are TRBV29-1 and TRBJ2-5; the D gene is possibly TRBD2, with 5 bases matching. This specimen was peripheral blood, taken on day 0 of AZD1222 vaccination. CDR3 region: CSVGAERVLETQYF. At the DNA level, the sequence is TGCAGCGTTGGGGCTGAGAGGGTGTTAGAGACCCAGTACTTC. The CDR3, completed at both ends by the reference TRBV29-1 and TRBJ2-5 genes, gives the full variable domain SAVISQKPSRDICQRGTSLTIQCQVDSQVTMMFWYRQQPGQSLTLIATANQGSEATYESGFVIDKFPISRPNLTFSTLTVSNMSPEDSSIYLCSVGAERVLETQYFGPGTRLLVL.